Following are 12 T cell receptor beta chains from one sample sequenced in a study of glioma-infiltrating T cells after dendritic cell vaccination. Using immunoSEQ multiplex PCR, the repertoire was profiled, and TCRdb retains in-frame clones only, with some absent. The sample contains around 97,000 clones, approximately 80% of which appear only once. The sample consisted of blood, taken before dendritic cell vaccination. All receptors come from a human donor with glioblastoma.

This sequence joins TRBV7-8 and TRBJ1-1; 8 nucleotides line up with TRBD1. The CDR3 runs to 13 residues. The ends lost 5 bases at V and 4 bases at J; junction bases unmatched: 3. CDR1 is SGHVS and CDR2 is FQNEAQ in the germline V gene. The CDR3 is CASSVTGGTEAFF. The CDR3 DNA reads TGTGCCAGCAGCGTAACAGGGGGCACTGAAGCTTTCTTT.

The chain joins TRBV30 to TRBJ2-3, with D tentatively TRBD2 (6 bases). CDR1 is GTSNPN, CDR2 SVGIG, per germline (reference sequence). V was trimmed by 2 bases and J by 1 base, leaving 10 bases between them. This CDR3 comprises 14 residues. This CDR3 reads CAWSPRGGTDTQYF. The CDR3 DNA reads TGTGCCTGGAGTCCGCGGGGCGGCACAGATACGCAGTATTTT.

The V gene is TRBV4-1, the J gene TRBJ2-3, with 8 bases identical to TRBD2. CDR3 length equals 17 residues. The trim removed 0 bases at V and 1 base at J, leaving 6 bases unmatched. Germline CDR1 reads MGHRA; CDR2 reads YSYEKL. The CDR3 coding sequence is TGCGCCAGCAGCCAAGAATTCAGAGCGGGGGGCACAGATACGCAGTATTTT. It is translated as CASSQEFRAGGTDTQYF.

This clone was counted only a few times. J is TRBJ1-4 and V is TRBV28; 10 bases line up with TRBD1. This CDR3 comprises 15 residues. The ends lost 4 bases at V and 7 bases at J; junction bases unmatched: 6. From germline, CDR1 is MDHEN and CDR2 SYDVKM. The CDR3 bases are TGTGCCAGCAGTTCTCGACAGGGGGCTTTTGAAAAACTGTTTTTT. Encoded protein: CASSSRQGAFEKLFF.

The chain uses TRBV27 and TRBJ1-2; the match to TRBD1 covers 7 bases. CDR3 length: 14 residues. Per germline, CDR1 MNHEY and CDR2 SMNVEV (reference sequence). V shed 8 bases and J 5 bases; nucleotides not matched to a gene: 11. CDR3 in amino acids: CASAPGQARYGYTF. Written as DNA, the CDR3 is TGTGCCAGCGCCCCAGGACAGGCACGGTATGGCTACACCTTC.

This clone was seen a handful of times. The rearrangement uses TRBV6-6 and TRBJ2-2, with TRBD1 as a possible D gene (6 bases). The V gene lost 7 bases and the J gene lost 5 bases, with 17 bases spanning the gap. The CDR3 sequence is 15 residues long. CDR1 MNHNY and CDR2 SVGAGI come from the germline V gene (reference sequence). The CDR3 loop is CASTIGTRETGELFF. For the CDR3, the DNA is TGTGCCAGCACCATCGGGACAAGGGAGACCGGGGAGCTGTTTTTT.

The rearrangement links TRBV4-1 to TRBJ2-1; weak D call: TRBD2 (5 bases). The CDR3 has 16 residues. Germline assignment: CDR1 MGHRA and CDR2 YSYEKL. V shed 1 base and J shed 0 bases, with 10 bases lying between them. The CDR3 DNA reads TGCGCCAGCAGCCAAGTTCAGCGGACCTCCTACAATGAGCAGTTCTTC. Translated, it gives CASSQVQRTSYNEQFF.

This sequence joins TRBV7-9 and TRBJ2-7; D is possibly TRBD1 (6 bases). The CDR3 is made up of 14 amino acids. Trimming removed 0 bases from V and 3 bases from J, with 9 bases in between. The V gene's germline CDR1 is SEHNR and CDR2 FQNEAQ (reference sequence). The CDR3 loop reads CASSLAGQFYEQYF. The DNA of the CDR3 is TGTGCCAGCAGCTTAGCAGGACAGTTCTACGAGCAGTACTTC.

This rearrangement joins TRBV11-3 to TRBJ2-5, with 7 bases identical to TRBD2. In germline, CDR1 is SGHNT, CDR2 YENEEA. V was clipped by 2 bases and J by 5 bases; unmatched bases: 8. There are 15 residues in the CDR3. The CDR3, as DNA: TGTGCCAGCAGCTTATGGGAGGGAAATGGGGAGACCCAGTACTTC. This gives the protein CASSLWEGNGETQYF.

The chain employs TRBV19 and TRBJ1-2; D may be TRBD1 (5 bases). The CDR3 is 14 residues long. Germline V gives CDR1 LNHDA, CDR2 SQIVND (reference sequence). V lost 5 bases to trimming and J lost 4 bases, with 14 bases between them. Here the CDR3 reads CASSSGQNSYGYTF. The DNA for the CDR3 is TGTGCCAGTAGTTCAGGACAAAACTCCTATGGCTACACCTTC. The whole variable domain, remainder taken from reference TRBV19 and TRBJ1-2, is DGGITQSPKYLFRKEGQNVTLSCEQNLNHDAMYWYRQDPGQGLRLIYYSQIVNDFQKGDIAEGYSVSREKKESFPLTVTSAQKNPTAFYLCASSSGQNSYGYTFGSGTRLTVV.

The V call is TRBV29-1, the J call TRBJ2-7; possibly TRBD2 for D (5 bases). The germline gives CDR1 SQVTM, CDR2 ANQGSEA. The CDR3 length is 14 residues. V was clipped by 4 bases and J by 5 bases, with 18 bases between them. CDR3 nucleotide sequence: TGCAGCGTTGGACTTCACGGGGAGACCGACGAGCAGTACTTC. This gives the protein CSVGLHGETDEQYF.

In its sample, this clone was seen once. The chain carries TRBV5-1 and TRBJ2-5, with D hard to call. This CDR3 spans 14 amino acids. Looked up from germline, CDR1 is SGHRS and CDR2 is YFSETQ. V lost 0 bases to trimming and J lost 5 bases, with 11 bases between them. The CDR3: CASSLAGARETQYF. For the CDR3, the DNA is TGCGCCAGCAGCTTGGCCGGCGCGAGGGAGACCCAGTACTTC.